The subject of this entry is one TCR beta chain. Antigen unknown. A junction end diverges from the germline sequence, so it may reflect a read error. This entry comes from a study of shared clonotypes between healthy human individuals. Terminally differentiated effector memory CD45RA+ cells were left out of the naive CD8 fraction, which was CD45RO-negative and positively selected for CCR7. Each subset's genomic DNA was shared equally among a number of immunoSEQ plates. Measured with immunoSEQ multiplex PCR; TCRdb has only the in-frame clones, and not every one. The profile shows hundreds of thousands of clones, around 96% of them singletons. Findings and limits, study-wide: Estimated clonotype richness was generally higher in naive than memory subsets. A reduction in generation probabilities was seen for non-shared clonotypes relative to those shared by all four donors.

This clonotype was sampled from a woman under 40 in good health. The sequencing input was naive CD8+ T cells sorted from blood.

CDR3: CASTPREGLAGLTVF. CDR3 sequence (DNA): TGTGCCAGCACCCCTCGTGAGGGACTAGCGGGACTAACGGTCTTC. V gene TRBV2 combines with J gene TRBJ2-1; 13 bases agree with TRBD2. The CDR3 spans 15 residues. Germline CDR1 SNHLY, CDR2 FYNNEI.